Listed below are T cell receptor beta chains from one sample, sequenced in a study of cytomegalovirus exposure and HLA in healthy donors. Produced via immunoSEQ multiplex PCR; TCRdb's table is partial and in-frame only. Of 85,000 to 130,000 clones in the sample, roughly 75% were seen once. Sequencing input: PBMCs. These TCRs come from a male donor in good health and CMV-seropositive. Both conserved end residues are part of each CDR3. The D gene is left open where the match is weak. Some rows have no size entry. The others give once, few or many, or a class for an expanded clone.

- | TRBJ2-2 | - | TRBV5-4 | CASSSRDSSTPGELFF | TGTGCCAGCAGTTCCCGGGACTCCTCGACCCCCGGGGAGCTGTTTTTT
- | TRBJ1-6 | TRBD1 | TRBV7-2 | CASSSGQGNNSPLHF | TGTGCCAGCAGCTCCGGACAGGGGAATAATTCACCCCTCCACTTT
- | TRBJ2-7 | - | TRBV7-3 | CASSLQGDSEQYF | TGTGCCAGCAGCTTACAGGGCGATAGCGAGCAGTACTTC
- | TRBJ1-3 | - | TRBV5-1 | CASSSDSSGNTIYF | TGCGCCAGCAGCTCTGACAGCTCTGGAAACACCATATATTTT
once | TRBJ1-1 | - | TRBV12-5 | CASGLVVGALTGTEAFF | TGTGCTAGTGGTTTGGTCGTGGGGGCCCTCACGGGCACTGAAGCTTTCTTT
- | TRBJ1-1 | - | TRBV4-1 | CASSLDTSNTEAFF | TGCGCCAGCAGCCTAGACACTAGTAACACTGAAGCTTTCTTT
- | TRBJ2-7 | - | TRBV19 | CASSINGPSYEQYF | TGTGCCAGTAGTATAAATGGCCCATCCTACGAGCAGTACTTC
- | TRBJ1-3 | - | TRBV19 | CASSTGLRTAIGNTIYF | TGTGCCAGTAGTACCGGCCTACGGACAGCAATTGGAAACACCATATATTTT
- | TRBJ2-7 | TRBD1 | TRBV5-6 | CASRKRTGGEQYF | TGTGCCAGCCGCAAACGGACAGGGGGCGAGCAGTACTTC
- | TRBJ2-5 | - | TRBV7-2 | CASSREPFKQTQYF | TGTGCCAGCAGCAGAGAACCCTTCAAACAGACCCAGTACTTC
- | TRBJ1-2 | - | TRBV11-2 | CASSSSGGGYTF | TGTGCCAGCAGTTCCTCGGGAGGGGGCTACACCTTC
- | TRBJ2-7 | TRBD2 | TRBV4-2 | CASSQGEASGGVPYEQYF | TGTGCCAGCAGCCAAGGGGAGGCTAGCGGGGGGGTTCCCTACGAGCAGTACTTC
- | TRBJ2-5 | - | TRBV7-2 | CASSLTGGLKTQYF | TGTGCCAGCAGCTTAACGGGGGGCCTAAAGACCCAGTACTTC
- | TRBJ1-6 | TRBD1 | TRBV18 | CASSPDREAGVHF | TGTGCCAGCTCCCCCGACAGGGAAGCAGGCGTCCACTTT
- | TRBJ1-1 | TRBD1 | TRBV14 | CASSRTGLNTEAFF | TGTGCCAGCAGCCGGACAGGCCTCAACACTGAAGCTTTCTTT
- | TRBJ2-3 | - | TRBV11-3 | CASSATSNRADTQYF | TGTGCCAGCAGCGCAACTAGTAATAGAGCAGATACGCAGTATTTT
- | TRBJ1-6 | TRBD1 | TRBV12-5 | CASGLVAGGGSSPLHF | TGTGCTAGTGGTTTGGTAGCAGGGGGCGGGAGTTCACCCCTCCACTTT
- | TRBJ2-2 | - | TRBV18 | CASSPTWTANTGELFF | TGTGCCAGCTCACCGACCTGGACAGCGAACACCGGGGAGCTGTTTTTT
- | TRBJ2-5 | TRBD2 | TRBV11-3 | CASSRGLAGGPTETQYF | TGTGCCAGCAGCCGTGGACTAGCGGGGGGGCCGACCGAGACCCAGTACTTC
- | TRBJ1-2 | - | TRBV30 | CAWANRGSYGYTF | TGTGCCTGGGCCAATAGGGGGAGTTATGGCTACACCTTC
- | TRBJ2-7 | - | TRBV6-4 | CARLRGGQYF | TGTGCCAGGCTTAGGGGCGGGCAGTACTTC
few | TRBJ2-7 | - | TRBV10-3 | CAIRQQGYEQYF | TGTGCCATCAGACAACAGGGCTACGAGCAGTACTTC
- | TRBJ2-3 | TRBD1 | TRBV6-6 | CASTRDSVTDTQYF | TGTGCCAGCACCCGGGACAGTGTCACAGATACGCAGTATTTT
- | TRBJ1-2 | - | TRBV2 | CASRVVQGDGYTF | TGTGCCAGCAGAGTCGTACAGGGAGATGGCTACACCTTC